These 2 T cell receptor beta chains were all obtained from the same sample, sequenced in a study of CD8+CD57+ T cells in acquired aplastic anemia. CD8+CD57+ cell expansion, shown by flow cytometry, had occurred in the patients selected for sequencing. Both TCR beta VDJ combination and CDR3 sequence profiling were carried out. Genomic DNA was the template for this profiling. One entry per CDR3 protein results from TCRdb running MiXCR on the reads. The sample carries hundreds of thousands of distinct CDR3 sequences, around a third recorded once. The specimen was sorted CD4+, CD8+, or CD8+CD57+ T cells (not recorded which) from PBMCs. These receptor sequences come from a human donor with aplastic anemia.

This clonotype has more than one count but fewer than ten. This chain links TRBV11-2 with TRBJ2-7; D gene uncertain. Looked up from germline, CDR1 is SGHAT and CDR2 is FQNNGV. The germline V and J ends were trimmed by 2 bases and 2 bases, with 10 bases remaining between them. The CDR3 spans 14 residues. CDR3 in amino acids: CASSLTGPAYEQYF. In nucleotides, the CDR3 is TGTGCCAGCAGCTTAACCGGTCCTGCCTACGAGCAGTACTTC.

About this clonotype itself: Since a much larger clone is just one base distant, this may be a read error. This chain uses TRBV10-1 with TRBJ1-1; D is undetermined. Germline loops: CDR1 WNHNN, CDR2 SYGVQD (reference sequence). CDR3 length: 13 amino acids. CDR3 bases: TGCACCAGCATGGCCAGGTTGAACACTGAAGCTTTCTTT. Translation gives CTSMARLNTEAFF.